This is a list of T cell receptor beta chains from one sample in a study of OX40 agonist ivuxolimab in advanced cancers. TCRdb keeps only in-frame clones here, not all; method: immunoSEQ multiplex PCR. The sample holds nearly 80,000 clones, 84% seen once. The specimen was CD4+ or CD8+ T cells sorted from blood, collected in a trial of the OX40 agonist ivuxolimab. Every receptor here comes from an adult with an advanced solid tumor such as melanoma, head and neck, liver or kidney cancer. The CDR3 runs from the conserved cysteine through the conserved F or W. D genes are given only for firm matches. Size is omitted from some rows. Given values are once, few, many or a class for expanded clones.

v_gene: TRBV25-1
d_gene: .
j_gene: TRBJ2-5
abundance: .
CDR3nt: TGTGCCAGCAGTGAATATACTGGCCTCGGGGGTGAGGAGACCCAGTACTTC
CDR3aa: CASSEYTGLGGEETQYF

v_gene: TRBV5-4
d_gene: .
j_gene: TRBJ2-7
abundance: .
CDR3nt: TGTGCCAGCAGCTTGGGAGGGGGCTCCTACGAGCAGTACTTC
CDR3aa: CASSLGGGSYEQYF

v_gene: TRBV5-1
d_gene: TRBD2
j_gene: TRBJ2-3
abundance: .
CDR3nt: TGCGCCAGCAGCTTGGGGCTAGCGGGGGGGCAACCAGATACGCAGTATTTT
CDR3aa: CASSLGLAGGQPDTQYF

v_gene: TRBV23-1
d_gene: .
j_gene: TRBJ1-1
abundance: .
CDR3nt: TGCGCCAGCAGTCGACTAATGGGTGACAGGTCCGATCACCCTGAAGCTTTCTTT
CDR3aa: CASSRLMGDRSDHPEAFF

v_gene: TRBV7-2
d_gene: .
j_gene: TRBJ1-2
abundance: .
CDR3nt: TGTGCCAGCAGCTTAGCGCAAGGATCAGGGTGGTATGGCTACACCTTC
CDR3aa: CASSLAQGSGWYGYTF

v_gene: TRBV6-1
d_gene: .
j_gene: TRBJ2-5
abundance: .
CDR3nt: TGTGCCAGCCTCCGGGGACAAAACCAAGAGACCCAGTACTTC
CDR3aa: CASLRGQNQETQYF

v_gene: TRBV2
d_gene: .
j_gene: TRBJ1-5
abundance: .
CDR3nt: TGTGCCAGCAGTGAATTGGGCAAGGAGCCCCAGCATTTT
CDR3aa: CASSELGKEPQHF

v_gene: TRBV15
d_gene: TRBD1
j_gene: TRBJ1-5
abundance: .
CDR3nt: TGTGCCACCAGCAGAGGAGGGACAGGACAAAATCAGCCCCAGCATTTT
CDR3aa: CATSRGGTGQNQPQHF

v_gene: TRBV7-2
d_gene: TRBD2
j_gene: TRBJ2-3
abundance: .
CDR3nt: TGTGCCAGCAGCCGGACTAGCGGACTATACACAGATACGCAGTATTTT
CDR3aa: CASSRTSGLYTDTQYF

v_gene: TRBV4-2
d_gene: .
j_gene: TRBJ2-2
abundance: .
CDR3nt: TGTGCCAGCAGCCGAGAGATCTACGCAGCCGGGGAGCTGTTTTTT
CDR3aa: CASSREIYAAGELFF

v_gene: TRBV9
d_gene: TRBD1
j_gene: TRBJ2-7
abundance: .
CDR3nt: TGTGCCAGCAGCTGGGACAGGGTGGGCTACGAGCAGTACTTC
CDR3aa: CASSWDRVGYEQYF

v_gene: TRBV14
d_gene: .
j_gene: TRBJ1-2
abundance: .
CDR3nt: TGTGCCAGCAGCCGAGCGACGTCAGGGTCTTGGTATGGCTACACCTTC
CDR3aa: CASSRATSGSWYGYTF

v_gene: TRBV5-1
d_gene: TRBD1
j_gene: TRBJ1-2
abundance: few
CDR3nt: TGCGCCAGCAGCTTGGGGACAGGTCTTGGCTACACCTTC
CDR3aa: CASSLGTGLGYTF

v_gene: TRBV11-2
d_gene: TRBD2
j_gene: TRBJ2-3
abundance: .
CDR3nt: TGTGCCAGCACCCACATACCGGCGACTAGCGGGAGCGCAGATACGCAGTATTTT
CDR3aa: CASTHIPATSGSADTQYF

v_gene: TRBV19
d_gene: TRBD1
j_gene: TRBJ2-1
abundance: once
CDR3nt: TGTGCCAGTAGTGGGGGACAGGGGGCAGTCAGGGAGCAGTTCTTC
CDR3aa: CASSGGQGAVREQFF

v_gene: TRBV19
d_gene: TRBD1
j_gene: TRBJ1-5
abundance: .
CDR3nt: TGTGCCAGTAGCAGACAGGGTATGAGCAATCAGCCCCAGCATTTT
CDR3aa: CASSRQGMSNQPQHF

v_gene: TRBV9
d_gene: TRBD2
j_gene: TRBJ2-7
abundance: .
CDR3nt: TGTGCCAGCAGCGAAGGGCCGGGACTAGCAGTATACGAGCAGTACTTC
CDR3aa: CASSEGPGLAVYEQYF